Sequencing of this TCR beta chain was carried out in a study of shared clonotypes between healthy human individuals. For the study at large: CD4 naive cells filled three plates per donor, CD4 memory three, CD8 naive two and CD8 memory one.

Here immunoSEQ multiplex PCR was the method, and the copy in TCRdb shows in-frame clones only, minus some. The sample contains about 1 million clones, around 76% of which appear only once. On this clone itself: Its antigen is undetermined.

Regarding the study as a whole: It was the non-shared clonotypes that had lower generation probabilities than clonotypes shared by all four donors.

This CDR3 comprises 14 residues. With 4 bases clipped from V and 6 bases from J, the junction kept 5 bases outside the gene matches. Germline V gives CDR1 WNHNN, CDR2 SYGVQD (reference sequence). This chain uses TRBV10-1 with TRBJ2-5; the match to TRBD2 covers 10 bases. Sequenced: memory CD4+ T cells sorted from blood. Subset reported: CD45RA-negative fraction. This receptor was taken from a man aged 18 to 29 in good health. CDR3 loop: CASSGSSGGQTQYF. DNA of the CDR3: TGCGCCAGCAGTGGCTCTAGCGGGGGACAGACCCAGTACTTC.